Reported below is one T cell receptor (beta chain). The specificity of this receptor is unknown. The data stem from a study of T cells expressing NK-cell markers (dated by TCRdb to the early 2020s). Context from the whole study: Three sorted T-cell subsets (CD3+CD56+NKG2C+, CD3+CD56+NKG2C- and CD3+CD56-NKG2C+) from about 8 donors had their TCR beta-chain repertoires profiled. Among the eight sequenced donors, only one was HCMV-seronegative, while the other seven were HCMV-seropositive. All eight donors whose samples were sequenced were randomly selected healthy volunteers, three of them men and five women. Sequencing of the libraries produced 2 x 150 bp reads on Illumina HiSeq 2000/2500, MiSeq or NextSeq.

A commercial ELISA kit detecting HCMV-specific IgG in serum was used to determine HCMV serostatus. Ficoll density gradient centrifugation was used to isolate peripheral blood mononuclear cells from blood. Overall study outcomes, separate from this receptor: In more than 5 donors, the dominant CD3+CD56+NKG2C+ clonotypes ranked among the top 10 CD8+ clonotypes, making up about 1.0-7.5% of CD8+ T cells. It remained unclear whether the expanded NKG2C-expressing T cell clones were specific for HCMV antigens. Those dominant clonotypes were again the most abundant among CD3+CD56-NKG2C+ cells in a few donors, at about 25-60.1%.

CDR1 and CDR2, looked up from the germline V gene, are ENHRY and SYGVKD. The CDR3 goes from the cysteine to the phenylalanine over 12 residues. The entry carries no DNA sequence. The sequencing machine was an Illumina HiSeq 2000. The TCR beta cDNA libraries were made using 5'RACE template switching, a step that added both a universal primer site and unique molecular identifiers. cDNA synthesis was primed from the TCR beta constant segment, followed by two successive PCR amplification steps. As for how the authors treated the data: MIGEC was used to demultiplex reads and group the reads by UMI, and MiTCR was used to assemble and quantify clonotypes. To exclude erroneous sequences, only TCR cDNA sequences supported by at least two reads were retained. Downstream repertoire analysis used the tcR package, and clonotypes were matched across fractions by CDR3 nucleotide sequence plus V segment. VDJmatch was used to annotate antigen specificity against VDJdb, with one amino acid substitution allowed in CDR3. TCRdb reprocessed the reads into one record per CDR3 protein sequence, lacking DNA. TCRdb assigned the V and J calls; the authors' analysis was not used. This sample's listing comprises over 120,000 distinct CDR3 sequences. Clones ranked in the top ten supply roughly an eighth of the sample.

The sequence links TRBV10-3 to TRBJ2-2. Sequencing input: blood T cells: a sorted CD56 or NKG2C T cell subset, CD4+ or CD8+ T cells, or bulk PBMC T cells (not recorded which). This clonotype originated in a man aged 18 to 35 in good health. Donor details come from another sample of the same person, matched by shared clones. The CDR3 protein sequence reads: CAISVVAGELFF.